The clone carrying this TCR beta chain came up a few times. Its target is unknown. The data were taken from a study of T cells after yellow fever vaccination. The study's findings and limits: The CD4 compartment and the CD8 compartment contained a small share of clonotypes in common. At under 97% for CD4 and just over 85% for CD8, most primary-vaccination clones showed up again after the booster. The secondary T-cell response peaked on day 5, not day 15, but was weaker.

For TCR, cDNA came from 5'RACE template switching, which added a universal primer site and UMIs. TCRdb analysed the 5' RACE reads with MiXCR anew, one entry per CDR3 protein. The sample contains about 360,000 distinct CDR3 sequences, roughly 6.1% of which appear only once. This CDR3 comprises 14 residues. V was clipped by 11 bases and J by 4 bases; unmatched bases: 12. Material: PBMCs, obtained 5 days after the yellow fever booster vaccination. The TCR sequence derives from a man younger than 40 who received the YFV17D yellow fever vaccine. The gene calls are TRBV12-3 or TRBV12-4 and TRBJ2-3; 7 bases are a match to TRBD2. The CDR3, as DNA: TGTGCCGCGCAAAAAGGCGGGAGTGCAGATACGCAGTATTTT. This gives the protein CAAQKGGSADTQYF.